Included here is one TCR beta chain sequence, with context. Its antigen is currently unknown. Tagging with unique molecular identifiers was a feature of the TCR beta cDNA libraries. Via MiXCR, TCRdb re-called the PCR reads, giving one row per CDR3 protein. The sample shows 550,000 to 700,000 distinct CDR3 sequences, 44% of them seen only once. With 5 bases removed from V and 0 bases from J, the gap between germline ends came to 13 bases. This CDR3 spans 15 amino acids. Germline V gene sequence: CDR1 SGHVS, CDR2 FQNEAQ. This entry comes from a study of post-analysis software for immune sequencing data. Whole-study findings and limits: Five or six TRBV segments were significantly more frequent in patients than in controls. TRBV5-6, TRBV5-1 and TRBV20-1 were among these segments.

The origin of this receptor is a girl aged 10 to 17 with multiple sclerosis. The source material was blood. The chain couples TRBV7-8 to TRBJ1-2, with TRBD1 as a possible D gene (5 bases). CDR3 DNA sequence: TGTGCCAGCAGCCCGGGACCGAGAGCTAACTATGGCTACACCTTC. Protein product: CASSPGPRANYGYTF.